A single sample is the source of the 14 T cell receptor beta chains below, sequenced in a study of blood T cell repertoires in COVID-19. Some clones are missing from TCRdb's copy, which holds only in-frame ones; the method was immunoSEQ multiplex PCR. Here the sample spans about 210,000 clones, about 80% being singletons. Sequencing was performed on peripheral blood. These receptors came from a man in his fifties or sixties with acute or convalescent COVID-19.

This clone was counted a few times. This chain connects TRBV24-1 to TRBJ1-2; 8 nucleotides align to TRBD1. CDR1 is KGHDR, CDR2 SFDVKD, per germline. The ends lost 3 bases at V and 5 bases at J; junction bases unmatched: 1. The CDR3 sequence is 13 residues long. CDR3 in DNA: TGTGCCACCAGTGATCGACAGGGGTATGGCTACACCTTC. Its protein product is CATSDRQGYGYTF.

The count of this clone is one. V is TRBV29-1 and J is TRBJ2-7; weak D call: TRBD1 (6 bases). Germline V CDR1 and CDR2: SQVTM, ANQGSEA. There are 12 residues in the CDR3. V was shortened by 6 bases and J by 2 bases, with 11 bases between the two germline ends. The CDR3 sequence: CSVRDITYEQYF. In DNA form, the CDR3 reads TGCAGCGTGAGGGACATAACCTACGAGCAGTACTTC.

In its sample, this clone was seen once. The gene calls are TRBV12-3 or TRBV12-4 and TRBJ2-1, with D maybe TRBD1 (5 bases). This CDR3 is built from 12 residues. V was cut by 5 bases and J by 6 bases, with 8 bases left in between. DNA for the CDR3: TGTGCCAGCAGTCCGACAGCCAATGAGCAGTTCTTC. It codes for CASSPTANEQFF.

In DNA, the CDR3 is TGTGCCACCAGCAGAGATGGTAGAAGTAATTCACCCCTCCACTTT. Translating it yields CATSRDGRSNSPLHF. The V call is TRBV15, the J call TRBJ1-6, with D unclear. The ends were cut back, 0 bases at V and 6 bases at J, with 9 bases in the middle. There are 15 residues in the CDR3. Germline V CDR1 and CDR2: LNHNV, YYDKDF (reference sequence).

The chain is built from TRBV12-3 or TRBV12-4 and TRBJ2-7; 10 nucleotides line up with TRBD2. This CDR3 contains 13 residues. J gave up 7 bases and V 3 bases, and 3 bases lay outside the gene matches. The DNA of the CDR3 is TGTGCCAGCAGTTTGGGACTAGCGAGTGAGCAGTACTTC. It encodes CASSLGLASEQYF.

This clone has a handful of counts. The J gene is TRBJ2-1, the V gene TRBV6-2 or TRBV6-3; D perhaps matches TRBD2 (5 bases). The V gene's germline CDR1 is MNHEY and CDR2 SVGEGT. Trimming took off 3 bases at V and 8 bases at J, with 17 bases between the two ends. The CDR3 has 15 residues. In DNA, the CDR3 is TGTGCCAGCAGTTATGGGTCTAGCCCTCGCGATGAGCAGTTCTTC. This codes for CASSYGSSPRDEQFF.

The chain couples TRBV1 to TRBJ2-7; TRBD1, the table's D call, lacks a check against the DNA. TRBV1 counts as a pseudogene. This CDR3 has 15 residues. This chain's CDR3 is CTSSQGGHRDYEQYF. DNA for the CDR3: TGCACCAGCAGCCAAGGGGGGCACAGGGACTACGAGCAGTACTTC.

The chain combines TRBV19 with TRBJ2-1, with TRBD2 matching over 9 bases. The germline V gene has CDR1 LNHDA and CDR2 SQIVND (reference sequence). This CDR3 region has 15 residues. J gave up 0 bases and V 5 bases, and 2 bases lay outside the gene matches. The CDR3 loop reads CASSLSGGSYNEQFF. DNA for the CDR3: TGTGCCAGTAGTCTTAGCGGGGGCTCCTACAATGAGCAGTTCTTC. Full variable domain (missing parts from reference TRBV19 and TRBJ2-1): DGGITQSPKYLFRKEGQNVTLSCEQNLNHDAMYWYRQDPGQGLRLIYYSQIVNDFQKGDIAEGYSVSREKKESFPLTVTSAQKNPTAFYLCASSLSGGSYNEQFFGPGTRLTVL.

This clone was counted a few times. The V call is TRBV6-1, the J call TRBJ1-6, with 11 bases matching TRBD1. Germline V lookup: CDR1 MNHNS, CDR2 SASEGT. V trimming: 0 bases; J trimming: 10 bases; junction bases outside the gene matches: 5. There are 16 residues in the CDR3. CDR3 in amino acids: CASSEADRGPTSPLHF. The CDR3 DNA sequence: TGTGCCAGCAGTGAAGCGGACAGGGGGCCAACCTCACCCCTCCACTTT.

This clone showed up just a few times. The V and J genes are TRBV6-5 and TRBJ2-7; 10 bases agree with TRBD2. Germline values: CDR1 MNHEY, CDR2 SVGAGI. The junction had 7 bases not matched to a gene; V was cut back by 6 bases and J by 5 bases. The CDR3 sequence is 14 residues long. CDR3 DNA sequence: TGTGCCAGCAGGCTGACTAGCGGGCCCCACGAGCAGTACTTC. Protein sequence: CASRLTSGPHEQYF.

The V and J genes are TRBV5-5 and TRBJ2-3; the match to TRBD2 covers 12 bases. This CDR3 region has 16 residues. V shed 4 bases, J shed 0 bases, and the junction held 3 bases outside the gene matches. Germline V gene sequence: CDR1 SGHKS, CDR2 YYEKEE (reference sequence). CDR3 coding DNA: TGTGCCAGCAGCCCCGGACTAGCGGGGAGCACAGATACGCAGTATTTT. The encoded protein is CASSPGLAGSTDTQYF.

This chain uses TRBV7-3 with TRBJ1-1; unclear D gene. Germline V gene sequence: CDR1 SGHTA, CDR2 FQGTGA. V was pared by 4 bases and J by 6 bases, with 15 bases between. CDR3 length equals 14 residues. In DNA form, the CDR3 reads TGTGCCAGCAGCTGGACTCCCGGTTCACCTGAAGCTTTCTTT. Its protein is CASSWTPGSPEAFF.

CDR3: CASSSPLTGSNSPLHF. The CDR3 bases are TGTGCCAGCAGTTCTCCATTGACAGGGAGTAATTCACCCCTCCACTTT. The chain recombines TRBV6-5 with TRBJ1-6, with 7 bases fitting TRBD1. The CDR3 sequence is 16 residues long. Germline assignment: CDR1 MNHEY and CDR2 SVGAGI. The V segment lost 4 bases and the J segment 6 bases; nucleotides outside the gene matches: 9.

CDR3 sequence (DNA): TGTGCCAGCAGTCCAGCGTTGGACACAGATACGCAGTATTTT. Protein product: CASSPALDTDTQYF. V gene TRBV2 combines with J gene TRBJ2-3; D gene ambiguous. This CDR3 spans 14 amino acids. Germline-derived CDR1 and CDR2 are SNHLY and FYNNEI. V gave up 5 bases and J gave up 2 bases, with 11 bases separating them.